Listed below are T cell receptor beta chains from one sample, sequenced in a study of blood T cell repertoires in COVID-19. TCRdb's table, derived via immunoSEQ multiplex PCR, lists solely in-frame clones and lacks some. The sample yields 150,000 to 200,000 clones, 70% to 90% seen once. Sequencing input: peripheral blood. These receptors all come from a woman in her 70s with acute or convalescent COVID-19. The CDR3 runs from the conserved cysteine through the conserved F or W. Fields, in order: clone size, J gene, D gene, V gene, CDR3 DNA, CDR3 protein. A D gene is named only where the DNA matches it firmly. The listing skips clone size in some rows; elsewhere it reads once, few, many or a size class.

clone_size: NA; j_call: TRBJ2-1; d_call: TRBD2; v_call: TRBV5-1; cdr3_nt: TGCGCCAGCAGCTTGGGGTCAGCAGCGGGAGGAACCTATGAGCAGTTCTTC; cdr3_aa: CASSLGSAAGGTYEQFF
clone_size: NA; j_call: TRBJ2-1; d_call: NA; v_call: TRBV5-1; cdr3_nt: TGCGCCAGCAGTTCCGCCGGCGGGGGCAGATACAATGAGCAGTTCTTC; cdr3_aa: CASSSAGGGRYNEQFF
clone_size: NA; j_call: TRBJ2-1; d_call: TRBD2; v_call: TRBV7-6; cdr3_nt: TGTGCCAGCAGCTTAAGAGAGGCTAGCGGGAGGTACTACAATGAGCAGTTCTTC; cdr3_aa: CASSLREASGRYYNEQFF
clone_size: NA; j_call: TRBJ2-6; d_call: TRBD2; v_call: TRBV27; cdr3_nt: TGTGCCAGCAGTCCAGGGAGGGCGGGGGCCAACGTCCTGACTTTC; cdr3_aa: CASSPGRAGANVLTF
clone_size: NA; j_call: TRBJ2-1; d_call: TRBD1; v_call: TRBV2; cdr3_nt: TGTGCCAGCAGTGATAGGACAGGGGGAGACAATGAGCAGTTCTTC; cdr3_aa: CASSDRTGGDNEQFF
clone_size: NA; j_call: TRBJ1-2; d_call: TRBD1; v_call: TRBV5-1; cdr3_nt: TGCGCCAGCAGCCCCAGGGACAGAAACTATGGCTACACCTTC; cdr3_aa: CASSPRDRNYGYTF
clone_size: NA; j_call: TRBJ2-5; d_call: TRBD1; v_call: TRBV5-1; cdr3_nt: TGCGCCAGCAGTTTGATACAGGGGGCCGTAGAGACCCAGTACTTC; cdr3_aa: CASSLIQGAVETQYF
clone_size: NA; j_call: TRBJ2-7; d_call: TRBD2; v_call: TRBV6-5; cdr3_nt: TGTGCCAGCAGTCTAGCGGGAGTGATCTACGAGCAGTACTTC; cdr3_aa: CASSLAGVIYEQYF
clone_size: NA; j_call: TRBJ1-1; d_call: NA; v_call: TRBV5-1; cdr3_nt: TGCGCCAGCAGCTTGGGAAGGGAGCGGGCTGAAGCTTTCTTT; cdr3_aa: CASSLGRERAEAFF
clone_size: NA; j_call: TRBJ2-5; d_call: NA; v_call: TRBV27; cdr3_nt: TGTGCCAGCAGTTTATTCTCCCAAGAGACCCAGTACTTC; cdr3_aa: CASSLFSQETQYF
clone_size: NA; j_call: TRBJ1-1; d_call: TRBD1; v_call: TRBV15; cdr3_nt: TGTGCCACCAGCATACGACAGGGAGACACTGAAGCTTTCTTT; cdr3_aa: CATSIRQGDTEAFF
clone_size: NA; j_call: TRBJ1-1; d_call: NA; v_call: TRBV12-3/TRBV12-4; cdr3_nt: TGTGCCAGCAGCTACAGGAACACTGAAGCTTTCTTT; cdr3_aa: CASSYRNTEAFF
clone_size: NA; j_call: TRBJ2-2; d_call: NA; v_call: TRBV2; cdr3_nt: TGTGCCAGCAGGGACAGACCCGGGGAGCTGTTTTTT; cdr3_aa: CASRDRPGELFF
clone_size: NA; j_call: TRBJ2-1; d_call: NA; v_call: TRBV2; cdr3_nt: TGTGCCAGCCGGGACTCCTACAATGAGCAGTTCTTC; cdr3_aa: CASRDSYNEQFF
clone_size: NA; j_call: TRBJ2-5; d_call: NA; v_call: TRBV6-6; cdr3_nt: TGTGCCAGCATACAGGGGTTGGGGGGGACCCAGTACTTC; cdr3_aa: CASIQGLGGTQYF
clone_size: NA; j_call: TRBJ2-7; d_call: NA; v_call: TRBV7-2; cdr3_nt: TGTGCCAGCAGCTTAGGAGGCAGAGCCTACGAGCAGTACTTC; cdr3_aa: CASSLGGRAYEQYF
clone_size: NA; j_call: TRBJ1-2; d_call: NA; v_call: TRBV5-1; cdr3_nt: TGCGCCAGCAGCTTGGGTACAGGAGATGGCTACACCTTC; cdr3_aa: CASSLGTGDGYTF
clone_size: once; j_call: TRBJ1-5; d_call: TRBD1; v_call: TRBV5-6; cdr3_nt: TGTGCCAGCAGCCCTGCAAAGGACAGGGCCCGTAGGGGTCAGCCCCAGCATTTT; cdr3_aa: CASSPAKDRARRGQPQHF
clone_size: once; j_call: TRBJ1-2; d_call: NA; v_call: TRBV7-9; cdr3_nt: TGTGCCAGCAGCTTATATGTTAATGGCTACACCTTC; cdr3_aa: CASSLYVNGYTF
clone_size: NA; j_call: TRBJ1-1; d_call: NA; v_call: TRBV2; cdr3_nt: TGTGCCAGCAGATTGGCCGGCGGAATGGCCACTGAAGCTTTCTTT; cdr3_aa: CASRLAGGMATEAFF
clone_size: once; j_call: TRBJ1-2; d_call: TRBD1; v_call: TRBV3-1/TRBV3-2; cdr3_nt: TGTGCCAGCAGCCAAATAGGGACAGGTTCTAACTATGGCTACACCTTC; cdr3_aa: CASSQIGTGSNYGYTF
clone_size: NA; j_call: TRBJ2-3; d_call: NA; v_call: TRBV11-2; cdr3_nt: TGTGCCAGCAGCTTACGGAGTGACAGGTGGAGCACAGATACGCAGTATTTT; cdr3_aa: CASSLRSDRWSTDTQYF
clone_size: NA; j_call: TRBJ1-1; d_call: TRBD1; v_call: TRBV2; cdr3_nt: TGTGCCAACTCCCAGGGGGTGAACACTGAAGCTTTCTTT; cdr3_aa: CANSQGVNTEAFF
clone_size: NA; j_call: TRBJ1-4; d_call: TRBD1; v_call: TRBV19; cdr3_nt: TGTGCCAGTAGTCTTTGGGGACAGGGAGAGGAAAAACTGTTTTTT; cdr3_aa: CASSLWGQGEEKLFF
clone_size: NA; j_call: TRBJ2-2; d_call: TRBD1; v_call: TRBV7-7; cdr3_nt: TGTGCTAGCAGCTTAACAGTGGGGACAGGGAGTCAAGGCGGGGAGCTGTTTTTT; cdr3_aa: CASSLTVGTGSQGGELFF
clone_size: NA; j_call: TRBJ2-5; d_call: TRBD1; v_call: TRBV10-2; cdr3_nt: TGCGCCAGCAGTCAGGGGGCGCAGACCCAGTACTTC; cdr3_aa: CASSQGAQTQYF
clone_size: few; j_call: TRBJ1-3; d_call: NA; v_call: TRBV3-1/TRBV3-2; cdr3_nt: TGTGCCAGCAGCCATATTGGAGGCTCTGGAAACACCATATATTTT; cdr3_aa: CASSHIGGSGNTIYF
clone_size: NA; j_call: TRBJ1-2; d_call: NA; v_call: TRBV9; cdr3_nt: TGTGCCAGCAGCGCGGTACCGAGCTATGGCTACACCTTC; cdr3_aa: CASSAVPSYGYTF
clone_size: NA; j_call: TRBJ1-1; d_call: NA; v_call: TRBV5-1; cdr3_nt: TGCGCCAGCAGCTTGAGAGGCTTTCTGAACACTGAAGCTTTCTTT; cdr3_aa: CASSLRGFLNTEAFF